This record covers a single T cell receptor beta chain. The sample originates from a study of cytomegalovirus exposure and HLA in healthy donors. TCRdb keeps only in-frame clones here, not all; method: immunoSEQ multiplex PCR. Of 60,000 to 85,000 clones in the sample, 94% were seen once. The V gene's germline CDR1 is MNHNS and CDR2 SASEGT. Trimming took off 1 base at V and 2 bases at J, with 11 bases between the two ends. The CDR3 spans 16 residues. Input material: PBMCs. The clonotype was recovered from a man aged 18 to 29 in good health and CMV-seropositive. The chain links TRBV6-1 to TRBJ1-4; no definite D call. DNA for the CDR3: TGTGCCAGCAGTGAAGGACCGGGGAGGACTAATGAAAAACTGTTTTTT. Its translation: CASSEGPGRTNEKLFF.